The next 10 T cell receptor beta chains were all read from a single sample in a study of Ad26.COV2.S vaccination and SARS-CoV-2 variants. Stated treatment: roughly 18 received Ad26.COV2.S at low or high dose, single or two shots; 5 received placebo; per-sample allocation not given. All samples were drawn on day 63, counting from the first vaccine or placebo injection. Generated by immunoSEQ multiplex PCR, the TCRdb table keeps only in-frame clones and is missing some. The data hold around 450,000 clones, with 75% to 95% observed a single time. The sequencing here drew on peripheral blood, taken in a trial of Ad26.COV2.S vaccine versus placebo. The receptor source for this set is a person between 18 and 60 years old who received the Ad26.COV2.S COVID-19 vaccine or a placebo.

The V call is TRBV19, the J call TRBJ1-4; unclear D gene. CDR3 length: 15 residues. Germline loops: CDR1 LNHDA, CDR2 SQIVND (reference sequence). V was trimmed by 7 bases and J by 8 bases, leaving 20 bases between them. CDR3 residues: CASTPGRVAGEKLFF. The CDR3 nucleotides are TGTGCCAGTACCCCGGGTAGGGTTGCGGGCGAAAAACTGTTTTTT.

CDR3 sequence (DNA): TGTGCCAGCAGCTTACTCGGCAGGGTAGACACCGGGGAGCTGTTTTTT. Protein: CASSLLGRVDTGELFF. The chain employs TRBV7-3 and TRBJ2-2, with D possibly matching TRBD1 (5 bases). Germline assignment: CDR1 SGHTA and CDR2 FQGTGA. The CDR3 consists of 16 residues. V was trimmed by 2 bases and J by 3 bases, leaving 13 bases between them.

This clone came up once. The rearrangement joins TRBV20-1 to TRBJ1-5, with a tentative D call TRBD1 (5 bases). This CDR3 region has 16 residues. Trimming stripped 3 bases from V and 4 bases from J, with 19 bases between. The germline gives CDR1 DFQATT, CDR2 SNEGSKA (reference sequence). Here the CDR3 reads CSASRGEGPGNQPQHF. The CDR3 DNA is TGCAGTGCTAGTCGGGGGGAGGGCCCCGGAAATCAGCCCCAGCATTTT.

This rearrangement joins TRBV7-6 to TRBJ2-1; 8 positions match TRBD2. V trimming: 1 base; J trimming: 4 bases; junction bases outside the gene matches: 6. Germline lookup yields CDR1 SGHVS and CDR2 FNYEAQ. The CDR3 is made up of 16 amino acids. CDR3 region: CASSLDSSGLYNEQFF. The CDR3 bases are TGTGCCAGCAGCTTAGACTCTAGCGGGCTATACAATGAGCAGTTCTTC. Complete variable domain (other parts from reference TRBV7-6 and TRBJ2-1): GAGVSQSPRYKVTKRGQDVALRCDPISGHVSLYWYRQALGQGPEFLTYFNYEAQQDKSGLPNDRFSAERPEGSISTLTIQRTEQRDSAMYRCASSLDSSGLYNEQFFGPGTRLTVL.

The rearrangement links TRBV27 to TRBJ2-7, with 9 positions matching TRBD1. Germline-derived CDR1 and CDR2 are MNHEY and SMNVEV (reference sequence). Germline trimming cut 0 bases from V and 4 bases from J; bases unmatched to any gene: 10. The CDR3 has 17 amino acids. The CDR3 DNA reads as TGTGCCAGCAGTTTATCGGGACAGGGTTTTCACTCGTACGAGCAGTACTTC. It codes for CASSLSGQGFHSYEQYF.

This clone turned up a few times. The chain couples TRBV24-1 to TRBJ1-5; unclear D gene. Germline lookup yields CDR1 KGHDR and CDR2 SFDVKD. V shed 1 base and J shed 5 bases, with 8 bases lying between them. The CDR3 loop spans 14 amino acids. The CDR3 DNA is TGTGCCACCAGTGATTTATCTTTCGATCAGCCCCAGCATTTT. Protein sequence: CATSDLSFDQPQHF.

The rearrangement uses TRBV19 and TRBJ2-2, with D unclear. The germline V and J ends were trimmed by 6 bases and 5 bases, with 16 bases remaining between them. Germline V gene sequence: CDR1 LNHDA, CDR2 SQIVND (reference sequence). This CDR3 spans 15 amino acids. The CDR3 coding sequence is TGTGCCAGTAGCACCCTAGGCTCAAAAACCGGGGAGCTGTTTTTT. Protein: CASSTLGSKTGELFF.

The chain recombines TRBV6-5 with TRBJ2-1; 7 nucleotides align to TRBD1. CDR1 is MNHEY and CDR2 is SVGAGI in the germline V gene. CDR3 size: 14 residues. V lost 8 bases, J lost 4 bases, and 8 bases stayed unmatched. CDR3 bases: TGTGCCAGCTCAAGGGACAGTTTTTACAATGAGCAGTTCTTC. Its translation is CASSRDSFYNEQFF.

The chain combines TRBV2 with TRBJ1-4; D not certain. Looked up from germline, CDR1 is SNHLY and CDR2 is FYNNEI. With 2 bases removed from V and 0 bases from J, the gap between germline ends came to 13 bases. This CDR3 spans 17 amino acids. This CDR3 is CASSETPPGTTNEKLFF. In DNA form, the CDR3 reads TGTGCCAGCAGTGAAACCCCCCCCGGGACAACTAATGAAAAACTGTTTTTT.

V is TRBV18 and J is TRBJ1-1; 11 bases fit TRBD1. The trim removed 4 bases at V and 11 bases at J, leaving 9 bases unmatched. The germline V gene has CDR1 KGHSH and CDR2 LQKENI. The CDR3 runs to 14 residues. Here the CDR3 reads CASSRSGTGGSAFF. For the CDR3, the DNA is TGTGCCAGCTCACGATCCGGGACAGGGGGATCTGCTTTCTTT.